This T cell receptor (beta chain) was captured in a study of blood T cell repertoires in COVID-19. At the level of the study: Recovered participants had two consecutive negative NP/OP PCR tests, healthcare professional clearance, or symptom resolution.

Per the original methods: Reference gene primer amplification gave estimated nucleated cell counts. Repertoires were generated with immunoSEQ multiplex PCR, while TCRdb's copy carries only in-frame clones and drops some. That table supplies the V and J calls and clone size; D and trimming were determined from the DNA. The sample has hundreds of thousands of clones, 85% to 90% seen once. CDR1 and CDR2 from the germline V gene are MNHEY and SVGAGI. The V end lost 2 bases, the J end lost 4 bases, and 11 bases lay between the germline ends. The CDR3 is 15 amino acids. The sample consisted of PBMCs or T cells enriched from blood (not recorded which). This TCR was recovered from a woman between 55 and 75 years old in a cohort exposed to, infected with or recovered from COVID-19 (not recorded which). The chain joins TRBV6-5 to TRBJ2-2; tentative D call: TRBD1 (6 bases). The chain's CDR3 is CASSYTVQGTGELFF. The DNA of the CDR3 is TGTGCCAGCAGTTACACCGTACAGGGCACCGGGGAGCTGTTTTTT.